These 21 T cell receptor beta chains originate from one sample sequenced in a study of early T cells in non-severe SARS-CoV-2 infection. MiXCR was run by TCRdb on the 5' RACE reads, yielding one entry per CDR3 protein. The data contain tens of thousands of distinct CDR3 sequences, 9% to 15% of them seen just once; the ten biggest clones take up about 7%. The sequenced sample consisted of whole blood. These receptors came from an adult who was a healthcare worker with PCR-confirmed SARS-CoV-2 infection or an uninfected control (not recorded which).

There are many counts of this clonotype. V and J are TRBV12-3 or TRBV12-4 and TRBJ2-3; possibly TRBD2 for D (6 bases). The CDR3 runs 15 residues. Trimming cost V 4 bases and J 3 bases, with 14 bases left between them. CDR3 sequence: CASSYPEGTTDTQYF. The CDR3 DNA follows: TGTGCCAGCAGTTACCCCGAGGGGACTACAGATACGCAGTATTTT.

The sample holds many counts of this clonotype. This chain uses TRBV4-2 with TRBJ2-3; 8 bases are shared with TRBD1. With V trimmed by 8 bases and J by 4 bases, 14 bases remained unmatched. The V gene's germline CDR1 is LGHNA and CDR2 YNFKEQ. The CDR3 sequence is 16 residues long. The CDR3 is CASSRSAGGESDTQYF. In DNA, the CDR3 is TGTGCCAGCTCACGGTCGGCAGGGGGCGAATCAGATACGCAGTATTTT.

The J gene is TRBJ2-1, the V gene TRBV14; 7 nucleotides match TRBD2. The germline V gene encodes CDR1 SGHDN and CDR2 FVKESK. The CDR3 totals 15 residues. The J segment lost 4 bases and the V segment lost 1 base, leaving 4 bases of the junction unmatched. The CDR3 region is CASSQAGTTYNEQFF. The CDR3 DNA follows: TGTGCCAGCAGCCAAGCCGGGACTACTTACAATGAGCAGTTCTTC.

The table lists this clonotype with many counts. CDR3 DNA: TGTGCCAGCTCACCACTCACTAGCACAGATACGCAGTATTTT. Its translation: CASSPLTSTDTQYF. The chain recombines TRBV18 with TRBJ2-3; no reliable D call. The CDR3 has 14 amino acids. CDR1 and CDR2 (germline): KGHSH, LQKENI. V lost 1 base and J 0 bases, leaving 5 bases between the germline ends.

The chain has TRBV4-2 and TRBJ2-2, with D maybe TRBD2 (5 bases). CDR1 is LGHNA, CDR2 YNFKEQ, per germline. This CDR3 has 18 residues. Trimming cost V 0 bases and J 6 bases, with 20 bases left between them. CDR3 loop: CASSQEGRTARGSGELFF. CDR3 bases: TGTGCCAGCAGCCAAGAAGGAAGAACAGCAAGAGGGTCCGGGGAGCTGTTTTTT.

In this sample, this clonotype turned up many times. The chain joins TRBV7-8 to TRBJ2-1, with TRBD2 as a possible D gene (7 bases). CDR3 length: 14 amino acids. Germline lookup yields CDR1 SGHVS and CDR2 FQNEAQ. The V gene lost 2 bases and the J gene lost 6 bases, with 11 bases spanning the gap. The CDR3 spells CASSLRGGLNEQFF. The CDR3 DNA reads TGTGCCAGCAGCTTACGCGGGGGCCTCAATGAGCAGTTCTTC.

Only a few counts were recorded for this clonotype. The rearrangement joins TRBV29-1 to TRBJ2-7; TRBD2 aligns across 8 bases. Germline V gives CDR1 SQVTM, CDR2 ANQGSEA. The CDR3 contains 16 residues. V was clipped by 7 bases and J by 6 bases; unmatched bases: 20. In DNA form, the CDR3 reads TGCAGCGCGGCTGGGGGGGGAGCAGCGGGAGATAGCGAGCAGTACTTC. Translating it yields CSAAGGGAAGDSEQYF.

This clonotype was seen only a few times. This chain connects TRBV6-5 to TRBJ2-7; 9 bases match TRBD1. This CDR3 is 15 amino acids long. V was pared by 0 bases and J by 6 bases, with 6 bases of the junction left unmatched. Per the germline V gene, CDR1 is MNHEY and CDR2 is SVGAGI. CDR3 DNA: TGTGCCAGCAGTTACTCGTGGACAGGGGCTTTCGAGCAGTACTTC. This translates into CASSYSWTGAFEQYF.

In the case of this clonotype: This may arise from a read error, as a much more abundant clone is one base away. The chain uses TRBV11-2 and TRBJ1-1, with D maybe TRBD1 (5 bases). V was shortened by 7 bases and J by 11 bases, with 23 bases between the two germline ends. The germline V gene has CDR1 SGHAT and CDR2 FQNNGV. The CDR3 has 14 amino acids. The CDR3 sequence is CASTSEAGRVLAFF. The CDR3, as DNA: TGTGCCAGCACCTCTGAGGCAGGGCGGGTTTTGGCTTTCTTT.

The V gene is TRBV12-3 or TRBV12-4, the J gene TRBJ1-5; perhaps TRBD1 as D (6 bases). The CDR3 runs to 17 residues. V shed 4 bases and J shed 3 bases, with 19 bases lying between them. The CDR3 is CASSSFQGTGINQPQHF. The CDR3 DNA sequence: TGTGCCAGCAGTTCGTTCCAGGGGACTGGGATCAATCAGCCCCAGCATTTT.

This clonotype was observed a handful of times. The V call is TRBV5-4, the J call TRBJ2-7; TRBD2 agrees at 7 bases. V lost 1 base, J lost 2 bases, and 6 bases stayed unmatched. Germline V lookup: CDR1 SGHNT, CDR2 YYREEE (reference sequence). This CDR3 contains 15 residues. Here the CDR3 DNA reads TGTGCCAGCAGCTTGAGCGGGACGGGGGCCTACGAGCAGTACTTC. Its protein product is CASSLSGTGAYEQYF.

This clonotype has more than one count but fewer than ten. V gene TRBV7-9 combines with J gene TRBJ2-7; D unclear. The germline gives CDR1 SEHNR, CDR2 FQNEAQ (reference sequence). V lost 5 bases and J 0 bases, leaving 14 bases between the germline ends. CDR3 length: 15 amino acids. CDR3 protein: CASSLGKGGSYEQYF. CDR3 bases: TGTGCCAGCAGCCTTGGGAAGGGCGGCTCCTACGAGCAGTACTTC.

The rearrangement joins TRBV28 to TRBJ1-5, with 8 bases that match TRBD1. The CDR3 is 19 residues long. J gave up 0 bases and V 4 bases, and 14 bases lay outside the gene matches. Germline V gene sequence: CDR1 MDHEN, CDR2 SYDVKM. CDR3 coding DNA: TGTGCCAGCAGTTACAGGGGGTACTCAAATACCTATAGCAATCAGCCCCAGCATTTT. Residues: CASSYRGYSNTYSNQPQHF.

The V gene is TRBV2, the J gene TRBJ2-3, with 11 bases fitting TRBD2. V trimming: 4 bases; J trimming: 0 bases; junction bases outside the gene matches: 6. The germline CDR1 and CDR2 sequences are SNHLY and FYNNEI. The CDR3 is 17 residues long. CDR3 amino acids: CASSGGTSGYSTDTQYF. In DNA form, the CDR3 reads TGTGCCAGCAGTGGGGGGACTAGCGGATACAGCACAGATACGCAGTATTTT.

The sample holds many counts of this clonotype. This chain's CDR3 is CASSLVSLLTGDSPDTQYF. The CDR3, as DNA: TGTGCCAGCAGCTTAGTCTCCCTCCTGACAGGGGACTCACCAGATACGCAGTATTTT. The genes are TRBV7-9 and TRBJ2-3; 8 nucleotides match TRBD1. The CDR3 runs to 19 residues. The germline V gene encodes CDR1 SEHNR and CDR2 FQNEAQ (reference sequence). The trim removed 1 base at V and 4 bases at J, leaving 16 bases unmatched.

This clonotype was seen many times. The chain couples TRBV19 to TRBJ1-5; D is ambiguous. The CDR3 runs 13 residues. Germline CDR1 LNHDA, CDR2 SQIVND (reference sequence). V lost 8 bases and J lost 3, with 11 bases in between. In nucleotides, the CDR3 is TGTGCCAGTCTTGGGCAATACAATCAGCCCCAGCATTTT. This encodes CASLGQYNQPQHF.

There are many counts of this clonotype. The CDR3 loop reads CASTSAGSSYNEQFF. The CDR3 DNA sequence: TGTGCCAGTACTTCCGCGGGGAGCTCCTACAATGAGCAGTTCTTC. The chain employs TRBV19 and TRBJ2-1; TRBD2 might be the D (6 bases). CDR1 is LNHDA, CDR2 SQIVND, per germline (reference sequence). The CDR3 contains 15 residues. V lost 7 bases and J lost 0, with 13 bases in between. The full variable domain, rest sourced from reference TRBV19 and TRBJ2-1, is DGGITQSPKYLFRKEGQNVTLSCEQNLNHDAMYWYRQDPGQGLRLIYYSQIVNDFQKGDIAEGYSVSREKKESFPLTVTSAQKNPTAFYLCASTSAGSSYNEQFFGPGTRLTVL.

The CDR3 here is CASSLGQYNEQFF. The CDR3 bases are TGTGCCAGCAGCTTAGGCCAGTACAATGAGCAGTTCTTC. The rearrangement joins TRBV7-8 to TRBJ2-1; D is ambiguous. The germline V and J ends were trimmed by 1 base and 4 bases, with 5 bases remaining between them. CDR1 SGHVS and CDR2 FQNEAQ come from the germline V gene. The CDR3 spans 13 residues.

The rearrangement links TRBV5-1 to TRBJ2-7; TRBD2 matches 10 bases. CDR3 length: 15 amino acids. Germline-derived CDR1 and CDR2 are SGHRS and YFSETQ. The ends lost 0 bases at V and 3 bases at J; junction bases unmatched: 3. This chain's CDR3 is CASSLASSGSYEQYF. CDR3 in DNA: TGCGCCAGCAGCTTGGCCTCTAGCGGGAGCTACGAGCAGTACTTC. The full variable domain, with the rest looked up from reference TRBV5-1 and TRBJ2-7, is KAGVTQTPRYLIKTRGQQVTLSCSPISGHRSVSWYQQTPGQGLQFLFEYFSETQRNKGNFPGRFSGRQFSNSRSEMNVSTLELGDSALYLCASSLASSGSYEQYFGPGTRLTVT.

The chain carries TRBV11-2 and TRBJ2-1; 9 bases are a match to TRBD2. The CDR3 runs 15 residues. The germline CDR1 and CDR2 sequences are SGHAT and FQNNGV. J was trimmed by 6 bases and V by 1 base; bases with no gene match: 4. The DNA for the CDR3 is TGTGCCAGCAGCTTAGGGCTAGCGGGAAGCAATGAGCAGTTCTTC. It specifies CASSLGLAGSNEQFF.

The rearrangement links TRBV4-1 to TRBJ2-5; 10 bases are a match to TRBD2. The CDR3 runs 15 residues. From germline, CDR1 is MGHRA and CDR2 YSYEKL. The trim removed 4 bases at V and 2 bases at J, leaving 4 bases unmatched. The CDR3 sequence: CASSPGTSDQETQYF. In nucleotides, the CDR3 is TGCGCCAGCAGCCCTGGGACTAGCGATCAAGAGACCCAGTACTTC.